The clone carrying this T cell receptor beta chain turned up a few times. The antigen is unknown. Amplification of TCR beta CDR3 regions was performed using RNA transcripts as template. The HTBI set primed first-round TCR CDR3 RT-PCR. Each CDR3 protein is one row after TCRdb ran MiXCR on the multiplex PCR reads. This sample has some 620,000 distinct CDR3 sequences, with 15% to 20% found just once. This entry comes from a study of T cells in Graves' hyperthyroidism and ophthalmopathy. Study-wide findings and caveats: Prediction of ophthalmopathy progression came a median about 6 months pre-onset.

V lost 1 base and J 6 bases, leaving 16 bases between the germline ends. The CDR3 loop spans 16 amino acids. Per germline, CDR1 SGHVS and CDR2 FQNEAQ. The specimen sequenced was blood. This receptor was obtained from a woman aged 25 to 39 with Graves' hyperthyroidism. The chain uses TRBV7-8 and TRBJ2-4; D may be TRBD1 (6 bases). The CDR3 bases are TGTGCCAGCAGCTTAGGGACAGAGGGGTTTGGAAACATTCAGTACTTC. Translation gives CASSLGTEGFGNIQYF.